The rows below give T cell receptor beta chains drawn from one sample of a study of PD-1 blockade in classical Hodgkin lymphoma. Sequenced by immunoSEQ multiplex PCR; TCRdb stores in-frame clones only, minus some. The sample has 35,000 to 50,000 clones, roughly 70% seen once. Sample: peripheral blood mononuclear cells (PBMCs), taken before the fourth cycle of nivolumab. These receptors were taken from a human donor with classical Hodgkin lymphoma. Both conserved end residues are part of each CDR3. A D gene is named only where the DNA matches it firmly. The listing skips clone size in some rows; elsewhere it reads once, few, many or a size class.

>NA|NA|TRBJ2-1|TRBV5-1
TGCGCCAGCAGCTTGGCGGTGGGTGAGCAGTTCTTC
CASSLAVGEQFF
>TRBD2|many|TRBJ2-1|TRBV11-1
TGTGCCAGCAGCTTGGGGAGGGGAAGCTCCTACAATGAGCAGTTCTTC
CASSLGRGSSYNEQFF
>NA|few|TRBJ1-3|TRBV5-3
TGTGCCAGAAGCGCCAGGGGCTCTGGAAACACCATATATTTT
CARSARGSGNTIYF
>TRBD2|NA|TRBJ2-3|TRBV9
TGTGCCAGCAGTTCACCACTAGCGGGGTACACAGATACGCAGTATTTT
CASSSPLAGYTDTQYF
>TRBD2|NA|TRBJ2-1|TRBV4-1
TGCGCCAGCAGCCACGCGGGGGAGGGTTACAATGAGCAGTTCTTC
CASSHAGEGYNEQFF
>NA|NA|TRBJ1-1|TRBV7-9
TGTGCCAGCAGCTTAGCGAGGGGAAACACTGAAGCTTTCTTT
CASSLARGNTEAFF
>NA|few|TRBJ2-7|TRBV7-2
TGTGCCAGCAGCTTAGCTGTTGGTTTCGAGCAGTACTTC
CASSLAVGFEQYF
>NA|NA|TRBJ1-5|TRBV28
TGTGCCAGCCGACGAGGACAGAACAATCAGCCCCAGCATTTT
CASRRGQNNQPQHF
>NA|NA|TRBJ1-2|TRBV11-2
TGTGCCAGCAGCTTAGATCCCCTCGGGCGAAATACTAACTATGGCTACACCTTC
CASSLDPLGRNTNYGYTF
>TRBD1|NA|TRBJ1-6|TRBV28
TGTGCCAGCAGTTTTCAGGGGGGAGACTATAATTCACCCCTCCACTTT
CASSFQGGDYNSPLHF
>NA|NA|TRBJ1-1|TRBV6-5
TGTGCCAGCAACACACCCGCGGACACTGAAGCTTTCTTT
CASNTPADTEAFF
>TRBD1|NA|TRBJ1-5|TRBV12-5
TGTGCTAGTGGTCTTAGATTGTACGGACAGGGGAGGTTCGATCAGCCCCAGCATTTT
CASGLRLYGQGRFDQPQHF
>TRBD1|NA|TRBJ1-5|TRBV4-3
TGCGCCAGCAGCCAAGTCCTGCGGGACAGGACGGATCAGCCCCAGCATTTT
CASSQVLRDRTDQPQHF
>NA|NA|TRBJ1-3|TRBV19
TGTGCCAGTATCCCGACAGTCTCTGGAAACACCATATATTTT
CASIPTVSGNTIYF
>NA|NA|TRBJ2-3|TRBV19
TGTGCCAGTAAATCTCAGTATAGCACAGATACGCAGTATTTT
CASKSQYSTDTQYF
>TRBD2|many|TRBJ2-1|TRBV2
TGTGCCAGCAGCCGCCGACTAGCGGGAGAGAACAATGAGCAGTTCTTC
CASSRRLAGENNEQFF
>TRBD1|NA|TRBJ2-6|TRBV19
TGTGCCAGTAGTATAGGACAGGGCATAGGGGCCAACGTCCTGACTTTC
CASSIGQGIGANVLTF
>NA|few|TRBJ1-5|TRBV5-6
TGTGCCAGCAGCTACAGACCCGACCAGCCCCAGCATTTT
CASSYRPDQPQHF
>TRBD2|once|TRBJ2-5|TRBV5-8
TGTGCCAGCAGTCGTGAGCCGGGGGGACGCCGACAAGAGACCCAGTACTTC
CASSREPGGRRQETQYF
>NA|NA|TRBJ2-1|TRBV7-2
TGTGCCAGCATGGGGATGTCGAATGAGCAGTTCTTC
CASMGMSNEQFF
>TRBD1|NA|TRBJ2-7|TRBV18
TGTGCCAGCTCGTCCACAGGGGTCGAGCAGTACTTC
CASSSTGVEQYF
>NA|NA|TRBJ2-5|TRBV5-1
TGCGCCAGCAGCTTGGGAGGGACGGAAGAGACCCAGTACTTC
CASSLGGTEETQYF
>NA|NA|TRBJ2-5|TRBV5-1
TGCGCCAGCAGCAGGGGTCCGCAGTTGCAAGAGACCCAGTACTTC
CASSRGPQLQETQYF
>TRBD1|NA|TRBJ2-2|TRBV28
TGTGCCAGCAGTTTACCGACAGGGGACGTGGGGGAGCTGTTTTTT
CASSLPTGDVGELFF
>NA|NA|TRBJ2-1|TRBV30
TGTGCCTGGACCCCCAGCTCCTACAATGAGCAGTTCTTC
CAWTPSSYNEQFF
>TRBD2|many|TRBJ2-3|TRBV28
TGTGCCAGCAGTTTTGCGGGGGCAGATACGCAGTATTTT
CASSFAGADTQYF
>NA|once|TRBJ2-1|TRBV2
TGTGCCAGGGAGGACCTAAGATTTGGCCATGAGCAGTTCTTC
CAREDLRFGHEQFF
>NA|NA|TRBJ2-7|TRBV4-2
TGTGCCAGCAGCCAAGATGTTCTACTCTTCTACGAGCAGTACTTC
CASSQDVLLFYEQYF
>NA|medium-sized|TRBJ2-5|TRBV7-7
TGTGCCAGCAGCTTTGGGACGGGGGTCCAAGAGACCCAGTACTTC
CASSFGTGVQETQYF
>NA|medium-sized|TRBJ1-3|TRBV6-1
TGTGCCACCCAGGGTTTTGGAAACACCATATATTTT
CATQGFGNTIYF
>NA|NA|TRBJ1-1|TRBV5-6
TGTGCCAGCAGCTTGGCGGGAGGAGGTGAAGCTTTCTTT
CASSLAGGGEAFF
>NA|medium-sized|TRBJ2-3|TRBV9
TGTGCCAGCAGCACGATGGGACTCCAAACGCAGTATTTT
CASSTMGLQTQYF
>TRBD1|once|TRBJ1-1|TRBV7-2
TGTGCCAGCAGCGGAGGACAGGGGGCGCAGGGTGAAGCTTTCTTT
CASSGGQGAQGEAFF
>NA|NA|TRBJ1-4|TRBV28
TGTGCCAGCAGTCCCCGGGACCCCTGGAAAAAACTGTTTTTT
CASSPRDPWKKLFF
>NA|once|TRBJ2-3|TRBV7-9
TGTGCCAGCAGCTCATCCGGGACTAGCACAGATACGCAGTATTTT
CASSSSGTSTDTQYF
>NA|NA|TRBJ1-4|TRBV11-2
TGTGCCAGCAGCTTACGTTTTAATGAAAAACTGTTTTTT
CASSLRFNEKLFF
>TRBD2|NA|TRBJ2-7|TRBV6-5
TGTGCCAGCGTACGGACTAGCGGGAGGTACGAGCAGTACTTC
CASVRTSGRYEQYF
>NA|NA|TRBJ2-3|TRBV28
TGTGCCAGCAGTCTAGCGAGTCTAGGGGCAGATACGCAGTATTTT
CASSLASLGADTQYF
>TRBD1|NA|TRBJ2-5|TRBV19
TGTGCCAGTAGTCCGTCCGGGACAGGGGGCTGGGAGACCCAGTACTTC
CASSPSGTGGWETQYF
>NA|NA|TRBJ1-6|TRBV6-1
TGTGCCAGCACCTCCCCCTTGATACAGAATTCACCCCTCCACTTT
CASTSPLIQNSPLHF
>TRBD1|NA|TRBJ1-3|TRBV28
TGTGCCAGCAGAGGTACCGGGACAGGGGGCGGAAACACCATATATTTT
CASRGTGTGGGNTIYF
>NA|NA|TRBJ2-7|TRBV12-2
TGTGCAAGTCGCTTAGAGAGGACTAGCGAGTACGAGCAGTACTTC
CASRLERTSEYEQYF
>NA|few|TRBJ1-2|TRBV5-4
TGTGCCAGCAGGCAAACAGGGAACTATGGCTACACCTTC
CASRQTGNYGYTF
>NA|NA|TRBJ2-3|TRBV28
TGTGCCAGCAGTTTTGGGAGCACCGGCACAGATACGCAGTATTTT
CASSFGSTGTDTQYF
>NA|NA|TRBJ2-5|TRBV7-2
TGTGCCAGCAGCCCAGAGGGGGGTTGGAAGACCCAGTACTTC
CASSPEGGWKTQYF
>TRBD1|NA|TRBJ1-1|TRBV28
TGTGCCAGCAGGACCCCGGGACAGGGGGCTTTGGGCACTGAAGCTTTCTTT
CASRTPGQGALGTEAFF
>NA|once|TRBJ1-6|TRBV6-4
TGTGCCAGCCGGGACACCCGCTCCTATAATTCACCCCTCCACTTT
CASRDTRSYNSPLHF
>NA|NA|TRBJ2-7|TRBV7-6
TGTGCCAGCAGCCCACAGGTCAGCGAGCAGTACTTC
CASSPQVSEQYF
>TRBD2|NA|TRBJ2-3|TRBV18
TGTGCCAGCTACCCTCATCCGGGACTAGGAGATACGCAGTATTTT
CASYPHPGLGDTQYF
>NA|NA|TRBJ2-1|TRBV2
TGTGCCAGCAGTCTACGGGACGCACTTGAGCAGTTCTTC
CASSLRDALEQFF
>TRBD1|NA|TRBJ2-5|TRBV2
TGTGCCAGCAGTGCTAACAGGGGCGCCCAGTACTTC
CASSANRGAQYF
>TRBD1|NA|TRBJ1-1|TRBV5-1
TGCGCCAGCAGCGCACAGGGGAGGAACACTGAAGCTTTCTTT
CASSAQGRNTEAFF